This T cell receptor (beta chain) is drawn from a study of T cells after yellow fever vaccination. Study results and limitations: Contaminating bulk clonotypes could be abundant in FACS-sorted repertoires. Among primary-vaccination clones, most reappeared after the booster, at roughly 95% for CD4 and 88% for CD8.

The CDR3 covers 15 residues. V trimming: 1 base; J trimming: 1 base; junction bases outside the gene matches: 5. Per the germline V gene, CDR1 is DFQATT and CDR2 is SNEGSKA (reference sequence). TCRdb reanalysed the 5' RACE reads using MiXCR and keeps one entry per CDR3 protein. The sample comprises 350,000 to 550,000 distinct CDR3 sequences, about 19% of which are singletons, and about a sixth rests with the top ten. Remarks on this clonotype: The antigen remains unidentified.

V and J are TRBV20-1 and TRBJ2-5; TRBD1 aligns across 8 bases. The sample was PBMCs, taken before the yellow fever booster vaccination. This sequence originates from a man aged 18 to 29 who received the YFV17D yellow fever vaccine. This CDR3 reads CSARAPGTGQETQYF. The CDR3 bases are TGCAGTGCTAGAGCCCCCGGGACAGGCCAAGAGACCCAGTACTTC.